This entry lists 22 T cell receptor beta chains sequenced from one sample in a study of blood T cell repertoires in COVID-19. The method was immunoSEQ multiplex PCR; TCRdb's version includes in-frame clones alone and lacks a portion of them. The sample carries around 250,000 clones, approximately 85% recorded once. Specimen: peripheral blood. The receptors were gathered from a woman older than 75 with COVID-19, enrolled during active disease.

The chain carries TRBV3-1 (or the pseudogene TRBV3-2) and TRBJ1-1, with TRBD1 matching over 12 bases. Trimming took 0 bases from V and 0 from J; bases not matched to a gene: 8. This CDR3 comprises 19 residues. Germline values: CDR1 LGHDT, CDR2 YNNKEL (reference sequence). The CDR3 protein is CASSQERDRGQVMNTEAFF. The CDR3 DNA reads TGTGCCAGCAGCCAAGAGAGGGACAGGGGGCAGGTCATGAACACTGAAGCTTTCTTT.

This clone showed up just a few times. The chain couples TRBV3-1 (or the pseudogene TRBV3-2) to TRBJ2-7; TRBD2 agrees at 8 bases. The V gene's germline CDR1 is LGHDT and CDR2 YNNKEL (reference sequence). CDR3 length equals 15 residues. V lost 5 bases to trimming and J lost 3 bases; unmatched junction nucleotides: 9. DNA of the CDR3: TGTGCCAGCAGCAATATCGGGGGGGTCGGCTACGAGCAGTACTTC. As protein: CASSNIGGVGYEQYF.

The chain employs TRBV5-6 and TRBJ1-6; 11 bases map to TRBD1. The length of the CDR3 is 16 residues. V trimming: 4 bases; J trimming: 7 bases; junction bases outside the gene matches: 7. CDR1 is SGHDT and CDR2 is YYEEEE in the germline V gene. CDR3 DNA sequence: TGTGCCAGCAGCCTAGGACAGGGGGCAATGAATTCACCCCTCCACTTT. Its protein is CASSLGQGAMNSPLHF.

This clone came up once. The chain employs TRBV24-1 and TRBJ2-2; weak D call: TRBD2 (5 bases). Germline V gives CDR1 KGHDR, CDR2 SFDVKD. The V gene lost 1 base and the J gene lost 4 bases, with 21 bases spanning the gap. This CDR3 spans 19 amino acids. DNA for the CDR3: TGTGCCACCAGTGATTTCTGGGAGACGAATGGCGGGTCCACCGGGGAGCTGTTTTTT. Translated: CATSDFWETNGGSTGELFF.

The rearrangement uses TRBV5-5 and TRBJ2-1; 10 positions agree with TRBD1. The junction had 7 bases not matched to a gene; V was cut back by 7 bases and J by 3 bases. There are 15 residues in the CDR3. From germline, CDR1 is SGHKS and CDR2 YYEKEE (reference sequence). Written as DNA, the CDR3 is TGTGCCAGCGCCCCGGGACAGGGGTTCTACAATGAGCAGTTCTTC. Translating gives CASAPGQGFYNEQFF.

The rearrangement joins TRBV4-1 to TRBJ2-5; 8 bases are shared with TRBD2. V shed 1 base and J 5 bases; nucleotides not matched to a gene: 12. The V gene's germline CDR1 is MGHRA and CDR2 YSYEKL. The CDR3 is 17 residues long. The CDR3 bases are TGCGCCAGCAGCCAAGGTTCCAGCGGGGGAGCTGGGGAGACCCAGTACTTC. It is translated as CASSQGSSGGAGETQYF.

This clone was detected once. The chain links TRBV19 to TRBJ1-1; no firm D call. This CDR3 region has 17 residues. Trimming shortened V by 7 bases and J by 5 bases, and 26 bases separated the two germline ends. The germline V gene encodes CDR1 LNHDA and CDR2 SQIVND (reference sequence). This CDR3 is CASTVCVSRVIFTEAFF. For the CDR3, the DNA is TGTGCCAGTACCGTCTGCGTCAGCCGGGTCATTTTTACTGAAGCTTTCTTT.

The V and J genes are TRBV19 and TRBJ1-1; perhaps TRBD1 as D (6 bases). This CDR3 comprises 15 residues. V lost 6 bases and J 5 bases, leaving 19 bases between the germline ends. Germline values: CDR1 LNHDA, CDR2 SQIVND (reference sequence). CDR3 in amino acids: CASSAQGVVATEAFF. The DNA of the CDR3 is TGTGCCAGTAGCGCACAGGGTGTAGTGGCTACTGAAGCTTTCTTT.

The chain recombines TRBV13 with TRBJ2-3; D perhaps matches TRBD2 (6 bases). V dropped 5 bases and J dropped 1 base, with 13 bases sitting between them. This CDR3 comprises 15 residues. In germline, CDR1 is PRHDT, CDR2 FYEKMQ (reference sequence). CDR3 sequence (DNA): TGTGCCAGCAGCCTTAGGTCGGGGGGCACAGATACGCAGTATTTT. Protein: CASSLRSGGTDTQYF.

V gene TRBV6-5 combines with J gene TRBJ1-5, with TRBD1 as a possible D gene (6 bases). The V end was cut by 6 bases, the J end by 4 bases, with 13 bases between. This CDR3 spans 14 amino acids. CDR1 and CDR2 from the germline V gene are MNHEY and SVGAGI. The CDR3 DNA reads TGTGCCAGCAGCTCTGGGACACAAAATCAGCCCCAGCATTTT. Protein: CASSSGTQNQPQHF.

This clone was observed a handful of times. This rearrangement joins TRBV2 to TRBJ2-5; no reliable D call. CDR1 is SNHLY, CDR2 FYNNEI, per germline. The CDR3 is 12 residues long. Trimming stripped 8 bases from V and 0 bases from J, with 7 bases between. CDR3 sequence: CASGPYQETQYF. The CDR3 DNA is TGTGCCAGCGGGCCGTACCAAGAGACCCAGTACTTC.

The genes are TRBV5-1 and TRBJ2-5, with D perhaps matching TRBD2 (6 bases). CDR1 and CDR2 (germline): SGHRS, YFSETQ. Trimming stripped 4 bases from V and 1 base from J, with 8 bases between. This CDR3 is 13 amino acids long. CDR3 nucleotide sequence: TGCGCCAGCAGCCGGGGGAGCCAAGAGACCCAGTACTTC. Protein product: CASSRGSQETQYF.

The chain employs TRBV3-1 (or the pseudogene TRBV3-2) and TRBJ2-1; possibly TRBD1 for D (6 bases). CDR1 and CDR2 (germline): LGHDT, YNNKEL (reference sequence). Trimming shortened V by 4 bases and J by 4 bases, and 14 bases separated the two germline ends. The length of the CDR3 is 15 residues. In DNA, the CDR3 is TGTGCCAGCAGCCCGGACAGCCTGTGTTACAATGAGCAGTTCTTC. Amino acids: CASSPDSLCYNEQFF.

The chain employs TRBV6-5 and TRBJ2-5, with 7 bases identical to TRBD2. Trimming cost V 10 bases and J 4 bases; bases outside gene matches: 9. This CDR3 comprises 13 residues. The germline gives CDR1 MNHEY, CDR2 SVGAGI. This CDR3 is CATRGGVRETQYF. The DNA of the CDR3 is TGTGCCACCCGTGGGGGGGTGAGAGAGACCCAGTACTTC.

The chain combines TRBV5-1 with TRBJ1-2; no firm D call. CDR3 length equals 14 residues. The germline V gene encodes CDR1 SGHRS and CDR2 YFSETQ. The ends were cut back, 0 bases at V and 4 bases at J, with 10 bases in the middle. The CDR3 protein is CASSLVPGSYGYTF. CDR3 nucleotide sequence: TGCGCCAGCAGCTTGGTTCCGGGGAGCTATGGCTACACCTTC.

This chain connects TRBV24-1 to TRBJ2-5, with 14 bases aligning to TRBD2. The V gene end was trimmed by 4 bases and the J gene end by 4 bases; junction bases not matched to a gene: 7. This CDR3 is 17 amino acids long. Looked up from germline, CDR1 is KGHDR and CDR2 is SFDVKD. The CDR3 here is CATSDPGTSGGRETQYF. CDR3 nucleotide sequence: TGTGCCACCAGTGACCCAGGGACTAGCGGGGGACGAGAGACCCAGTACTTC.

The chain joins TRBV18 to TRBJ1-5; D remains unclear. The V end was cut by 5 bases, the J end by 6 bases, with 11 bases between. This CDR3 region has 13 residues. Germline CDR1 KGHSH, CDR2 LQKENI. The CDR3 region has the DNA TGTGCCAGCTCATCCGTGCGGGGTCAGCCCCAGCATTTT. Protein: CASSSVRGQPQHF.

The V and J genes are TRBV20-1 and TRBJ2-2; no firm D call. In germline, CDR1 is DFQATT, CDR2 SNEGSKA (reference sequence). CDR3 length: 16 amino acids. V shed 3 bases and J shed 0 bases, with 14 bases lying between them. The CDR3 here is CSASPPVTSNTGELFF. CDR3 coding DNA: TGCAGTGCTAGTCCACCCGTGACTTCGAACACCGGGGAGCTGTTTTTT.

The genes are TRBV4-2 and TRBJ2-5; 10 bases are shared with TRBD2. The junction had 9 bases not matched to a gene; V was cut back by 0 bases and J by 5 bases. This CDR3 is 17 amino acids long. Germline V gene data show CDR1 as LGHNA and CDR2 as YNFKEQ. The CDR3: CASSQDWSGGARETQYF. DNA for the CDR3: TGTGCCAGCAGCCAAGATTGGAGCGGGGGGGCTCGGGAGACCCAGTACTTC.

This chain links TRBV5-1 with TRBJ1-1; no clear D gene. CDR1 is SGHRS and CDR2 is YFSETQ in the germline V gene. V was cut by 3 bases and J by 1 base, with 10 bases left in between. This CDR3 spans 14 amino acids. CDR3 sequence (DNA): TGCGCCAGCAGCTCGGGAGCAGGGAACACTGAAGCTTTCTTT. Translation gives CASSSGAGNTEAFF.

The CDR3 region is CASSVVAGGRSNEQFF. In DNA form, the CDR3 reads TGTGCCAGCAGTGTTGTAGCGGGGGGGCGTAGCAATGAGCAGTTCTTC. The chain links TRBV6-4 to TRBJ2-1, with 11 nucleotides matching TRBD2. Losses at the gene ends were 4 bases for V and 6 bases for J; bases not matched to a gene: 8. The CDR3 spans 16 residues. Germline CDR1 reads MRHNA; CDR2 reads SNTAGT.

The CDR3 reads CASSVDPSVSAEAFF. CDR3 DNA: TGTGCCAGCAGCGTAGACCCCTCGGTTAGTGCTGAAGCTTTCTTT. This chain uses TRBV9 with TRBJ1-1; D is unresolved. Looked up from germline, CDR1 is SGDLS and CDR2 is YYNGEE. V gave up 0 bases and J gave up 6 bases, with 15 bases separating them. This CDR3 contains 15 residues. The variable domain in full, completed from reference TRBV9 and TRBJ1-1, reads DSGVTQTPKHLITATGQRVTLRCSPRSGDLSVYWYQQSLDQGLQFLIQYYNGEERAKGNILERFSAQQFPDLHSELNLSSLELGDSALYFCASSVDPSVSAEAFFGQGTRLTVV.